These 20 T cell receptor beta chains came from one sample sequenced in a study of cytomegalovirus exposure and HLA in healthy donors. Profiled with immunoSEQ multiplex PCR; TCRdb holds only in-frame clones, not every one. Among about 200,000 clones, over 75% were seen once, and the ten largest hold 2% to 2.5%. The sample consisted of PBMCs. These receptors all come from a woman under 30 in good health and CMV-seropositive.

V and J are TRBV28 and TRBJ2-7; D is possibly TRBD2 (7 bases). Germline V CDR1 and CDR2: MDHEN, SYDVKM. The CDR3 runs 14 residues. The V end was cut by 7 bases, the J end by 2 bases, with 15 bases between. This chain's CDR3 is CASTKGGPTYEQYF. The DNA for the CDR3 is TGTGCCAGCACCAAGGGGGGGCCAACCTACGAGCAGTACTTC.

The chain recombines TRBV2 with TRBJ2-3; D not resolved. V dropped 6 bases and J dropped 4 bases, with 20 bases sitting between them. Germline-derived CDR1 and CDR2 are SNHLY and FYNNEI. The CDR3 has 16 amino acids. The CDR3 coding sequence is TGTGCCAGCAGGGGCGCCCAAACGGCTGACCCAGATACGCAGTATTTT. Translating gives CASRGAQTADPDTQYF. Full variable domain (remainder filled in from reference TRBV2 and TRBJ2-3): EPEVTQTPSHQVTQMGQEVILRCVPISNHLYFYWYRQILGQKVEFLVSFYNNEISEKSEIFDDQFSVERPDGSNFTLKIRSTKLEDSAMYFCASRGAQTADPDTQYFGPGTRLTVL.

This clone was seen a handful of times. This rearrangement joins TRBV6-1 to TRBJ1-1; a weak D match, TRBD1 (5 bases). CDR1 MNHNS and CDR2 SASEGT come from the germline V gene. This CDR3 has 16 residues. V was shortened by 3 bases and J by 0 bases, with 14 bases between the two germline ends. The CDR3, as DNA: TGTGCCAGCAGTGACAAGGCACGGGGGATGAACACTGAAGCTTTCTTT. This gives the protein CASSDKARGMNTEAFF.

The chain links TRBV7-3 to TRBJ2-2; 14 nucleotides align to TRBD2. Germline CDR1 is SGHTA and CDR2 is FQGTGA. The CDR3 runs to 16 residues. The trim removed 6 bases at V and 6 bases at J, leaving 6 bases unmatched. CDR3 coding DNA: TGTGCCAGCAGGCTGACTAGCGGGAGGGATGCCGGGGAGCTGTTTTTT. Translated, it gives CASRLTSGRDAGELFF. The full variable domain, with the rest looked up from reference TRBV7-3 and TRBJ2-2, is GAGVSQTPSNKVTEKGKYVELRCDPISGHTALYWYRQSLGQGPEFLIYFQGTGAADDSGLPNDRFFAVRPEGSVSTLKIQRTERGDSAVYLCASRLTSGRDAGELFFGEGSRLTVL.

The genes are TRBV5-1 and TRBJ1-2, with TRBD1 as a possible D gene (6 bases). This CDR3 comprises 15 residues. V shed 4 bases and J shed 6 bases, with 19 bases lying between them. Germline lookup yields CDR1 SGHRS and CDR2 YFSETQ. In DNA, the CDR3 is TGCGCCAGCAGCCTAGATAATGGGGGCGCAGATGGCTACACCTTC. It codes for CASSLDNGGADGYTF.

The chain joins TRBV28 to TRBJ2-5, with TRBD2 matching 7 bases. The CDR3 extends over 14 amino acids. Trimming at V came to 6 bases and at J to 0 bases, leaving 4 bases not matched to a gene. Germline V gene lookup returns CDR1 MDHEN and CDR2 SYDVKM. Here the CDR3 DNA reads TGTGCCAGCAGGCCCGGGAGGTACCAAGAGACCCAGTACTTC. It is translated as CASRPGRYQETQYF.

This chain links TRBV10-2 with TRBJ2-2; 12 nucleotides align to TRBD2. Germline V gene sequence: CDR1 WSHSY, CDR2 SAAADI. The CDR3 has 19 residues. Unmatched junction bases numbered 10, after V lost 3 bases and J lost 2 bases. The CDR3 sequence: CASSDPTTSGRFNTGELFF. DNA of the CDR3: TGCGCCAGCAGTGACCCCACGACTAGCGGGAGATTCAACACCGGGGAGCTGTTTTTT.

This chain links TRBV28 with TRBJ1-4; D gene ambiguous. Trimming removed 4 bases at V and 8 bases at J, with 8 bases between. The germline gives CDR1 MDHEN, CDR2 SYDVKM. The CDR3 spans 12 residues. The CDR3 is CASSSTQEKLFF. In DNA form, the CDR3 reads TGTGCCAGCAGTTCAACCCAGGAAAAACTGTTTTTT.

The chain employs TRBV4-2 and TRBJ1-5; no clear D. The CDR3 covers 14 residues. CDR1 and CDR2 from the germline V gene are LGHNA and YNFKEQ. V lost 1 base to trimming and J lost 1 base, with 5 bases between them. The CDR3 loop reads CASSQGSSNQPQHF. DNA for the CDR3: TGTGCCAGCAGCCAAGGAAGCAGCAATCAGCCCCAGCATTTT.

The chain is built from TRBV29-1 and TRBJ2-5, with 8 bases fitting TRBD1. CDR3 size: 14 residues. V was pared by 2 bases and J by 0 bases, with 2 bases of the junction left unmatched. Germline loops: CDR1 SQVTM, CDR2 ANQGSEA. CDR3 sequence reads: CSVEWTGNQETQYF. Here the CDR3 DNA reads TGCAGCGTTGAATGGACAGGGAACCAAGAGACCCAGTACTTC.

J is TRBJ2-7 and V is TRBV4-2; D possibly corresponds to TRBD2 (6 bases). Germline V gene sequence: CDR1 LGHNA, CDR2 YNFKEQ. Trimming removed 4 bases from V and 0 bases from J, with 16 bases in between. This CDR3 comprises 16 residues. The CDR3 nucleotides read TGTGCCAGCAGCCTGGGGACTCGACGGAGCTCCTACGAGCAGTACTTC. Protein: CASSLGTRRSSYEQYF.

The chain joins TRBV7-9 to TRBJ2-1; TRBD1 matches 9 bases. The CDR3 extends over 15 amino acids. V shed 3 bases, J shed 7 bases, and the junction held 7 bases outside the gene matches. The V gene's germline CDR1 is SEHNR and CDR2 FQNEAQ (reference sequence). CDR3 protein: CASSLTGGLYNEQFF. The CDR3 DNA sequence: TGTGCCAGCAGCTTGACAGGGGGTTTGTATAATGAGCAGTTCTTC.

The chain carries TRBV28 and TRBJ1-4; 9 nucleotides match TRBD1. The CDR3 sequence is 14 residues long. V was pared by 6 bases and J by 8 bases, with 7 bases of the junction left unmatched. Germline assignment: CDR1 MDHEN and CDR2 SYDVKM. CDR3 DNA: TGTGCCAGCAGCCCTAGGACAGGGGAGGAAAAACTGTTTTTT. Residues: CASSPRTGEEKLFF.

The chain is built from TRBV7-9 and TRBJ2-4, with 10 bases matching TRBD1. The germline V gene encodes CDR1 SEHNR and CDR2 FQNEAQ (reference sequence). V gave up 4 bases and J gave up 2 bases; unmatched junction bases: 8. The CDR3 extends over 17 amino acids. CDR3: CASSSSGQGYSKNIQYF. DNA for the CDR3: TGTGCCAGCAGCTCCTCGGGACAGGGGTATTCCAAAAACATTCAGTACTTC.

The chain uses TRBV4-2 and TRBJ2-7, with 8 nucleotides matching TRBD2. CDR1 is LGHNA and CDR2 is YNFKEQ in the germline V gene. This CDR3 is built from 18 residues. J gave up 3 bases and V 0 bases, and 13 bases lay outside the gene matches. CDR3 sequence (DNA): TGTGCCAGCAGCCAAGAGGTAGCAGATAGCGGGATGGGCTACGAGCAGTACTTC. This encodes CASSQEVADSGMGYEQYF.

As regards this clone: Within the sample, other DNA sequences also encode this same CDR3. The rearrangement joins TRBV27 to TRBJ2-7, with 9 bases identical to TRBD2. The CDR3 runs 13 residues. Germline CDR1 and CDR2: MNHEY and SMNVEV (reference sequence). V dropped 7 bases and J dropped 3; count of bases not matched to a gene: 4. CDR3 DNA: TGTGCCAGCACCGGGACTAGCAGCTACGAGCAGTACTTC. Translating it yields CASTGTSSYEQYF.

This CDR3 is CASSSTAGFYYNEQFF. DNA of the CDR3: TGTGCCAGCAGCTCGACGGCGGGATTTTACTACAATGAGCAGTTCTTC. The gene calls are TRBV5-6 and TRBJ2-1; tentatively, D is TRBD2 (6 bases). The length of the CDR3 is 16 residues. V was cut by 3 bases and J by 3 bases, with 16 bases left in between. Looked up from germline, CDR1 is SGHDT and CDR2 is YYEEEE.

The chain uses TRBV6-1 and TRBJ1-5; TRBD1 might be the D (6 bases). The length of the CDR3 is 13 residues. The germline V and J ends were trimmed by 8 bases and 6 bases, with 14 bases remaining between them. Germline values: CDR1 MNHNS, CDR2 SASEGT. CDR3 DNA sequence: TGTGCCAGCGCGGGAGGGGGAGTTCAGCCCCAGCATTTT. It specifies CASAGGGVQPQHF.

This clone was found once. The same CDR3 also results from other DNA sequences found in this sample. The rearrangement uses TRBV27 and TRBJ1-5; D is perhaps TRBD1 (5 bases). The CDR3 length is 12 residues. Trimming removed 5 bases at V and 6 bases at J, with 8 bases between. CDR1 is MNHEY, CDR2 SMNVEV, per germline (reference sequence). CDR3 amino acids: CASSGGGQPQHF. For the CDR3, the DNA is TGTGCCAGCAGTGGGGGGGGTCAGCCCCAGCATTTT.

The gene calls are TRBV7-9 and TRBJ2-7; 9 nucleotides line up with TRBD2. The CDR3 is made up of 15 amino acids. Trimming took 4 bases from V and 3 from J; bases not matched to a gene: 7. In germline, CDR1 is SEHNR, CDR2 FQNEAQ (reference sequence). Here the CDR3 DNA reads TGTGCCAGCAGCTGGAGCGGGAGGACTATCTACGAGCAGTACTTC. It encodes CASSWSGRTIYEQYF.